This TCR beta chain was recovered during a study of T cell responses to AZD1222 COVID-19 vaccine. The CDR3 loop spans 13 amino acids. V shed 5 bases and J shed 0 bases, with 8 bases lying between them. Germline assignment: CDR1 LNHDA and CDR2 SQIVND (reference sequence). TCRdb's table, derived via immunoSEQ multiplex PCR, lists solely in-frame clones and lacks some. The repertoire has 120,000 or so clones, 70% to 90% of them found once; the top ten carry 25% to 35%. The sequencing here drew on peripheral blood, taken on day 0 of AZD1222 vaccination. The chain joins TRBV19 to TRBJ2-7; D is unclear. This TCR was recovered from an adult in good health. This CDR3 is CASSVRRSYEQYF. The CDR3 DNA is TGTGCCAGTAGTGTACGTCGCTCCTACGAGCAGTACTTC. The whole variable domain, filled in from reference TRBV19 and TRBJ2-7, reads DGGITQSPKYLFRKEGQNVTLSCEQNLNHDAMYWYRQDPGQGLRLIYYSQIVNDFQKGDIAEGYSVSREKKESFPLTVTSAQKNPTAFYLCASSVRRSYEQYFGPGTRLTVT.